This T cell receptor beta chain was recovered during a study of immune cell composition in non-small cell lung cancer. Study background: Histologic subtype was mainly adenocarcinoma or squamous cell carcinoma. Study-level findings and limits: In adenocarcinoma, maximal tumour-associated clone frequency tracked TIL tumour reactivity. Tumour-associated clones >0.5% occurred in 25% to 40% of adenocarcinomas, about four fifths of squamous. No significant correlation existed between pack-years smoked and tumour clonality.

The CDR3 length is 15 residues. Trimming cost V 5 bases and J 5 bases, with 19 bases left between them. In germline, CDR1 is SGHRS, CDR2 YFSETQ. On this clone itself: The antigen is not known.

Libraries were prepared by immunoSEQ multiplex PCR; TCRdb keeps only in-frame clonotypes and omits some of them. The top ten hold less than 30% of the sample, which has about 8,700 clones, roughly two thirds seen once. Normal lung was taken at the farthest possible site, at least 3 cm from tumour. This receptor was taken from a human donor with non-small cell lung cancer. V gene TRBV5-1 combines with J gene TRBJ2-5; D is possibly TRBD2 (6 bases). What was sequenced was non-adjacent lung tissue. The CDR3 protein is CASSLIGTEGETQYF. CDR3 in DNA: TGCGCCAGCAGTTTGATCGGGACGGAGGGTGAGACCCAGTACTTC.